The 6 T cell receptor beta chains listed next were all sequenced from one sample in a study of T cells in Graves' hyperthyroidism and ophthalmopathy. The CDR3 regions of TCR beta were amplified from RNA transcripts. The HTBI primer set served for first-round RT-PCR of the TCR CDR3. In TCRdb, the multiplex PCR reads were re-called with MiXCR into one record per CDR3 protein. The sample lists 300,000 to 500,000 distinct CDR3 sequences, more than 13% seen once, with less than 35% in the top ten. Sequenced material: blood. The receptors originated from a woman in her twenties or thirties with Graves' hyperthyroidism.

This clonotype was picked up a small number of times. The rearrangement joins TRBV11-2 to TRBJ2-2; 8 nucleotides agree with TRBD1. In germline, CDR1 is SGHAT, CDR2 FQNNGV. After removal of 6 bases from V and 3 bases from J, the junction contained 3 bases not matched to a gene. The CDR3 is 14 amino acids. CDR3 sequence (DNA): TGTGCCAGCAGGGACAGGGTACACACCGGGGAGCTGTTTTTT. This gives the protein CASRDRVHTGELFF.

This clonotype has a handful of counts. The chain joins TRBV9 to TRBJ2-7; D is uncertain. The V and J ends lost 0 bases and 4 bases respectively, with 8 bases between them. The CDR3 runs to 13 residues. CDR1 is SGDLS and CDR2 is YYNGEE in the germline V gene. CDR3 in DNA: TGTGCCAGCAGCGTAGAATTTGGGTACGAGCAGTACTTC. It is translated as CASSVEFGYEQYF.

Ten or more counts support this clonotype. This rearrangement joins TRBV18 to TRBJ1-6; no clear D gene. Between the trimmed V and J ends, which lost 1 base and 0 bases, there was a span of 13 bases. There are 18 residues in the CDR3. Germline V CDR1 and CDR2: KGHSH, LQKENI. This CDR3 reads CASSPRPAASSYNSPLHF. Here the CDR3 DNA reads TGTGCCAGCTCACCACGTCCGGCCGCGAGCTCCTATAATTCACCCCTCCACTTT.

The genes are TRBV5-1 and TRBJ2-2, with TRBD1 matching over 10 bases. V was clipped by 3 bases and J by 3 bases; unmatched bases: 5. The CDR3 totals 16 residues. The germline V gene encodes CDR1 SGHRS and CDR2 YFSETQ. The CDR3 loop is CASSSGTGVDTGELFF. CDR3 nucleotide sequence: TGCGCCAGCAGCTCCGGGACAGGGGTTGACACCGGGGAGCTGTTTTTT.

This clonotype has just a few counts. The rearrangement uses TRBV24-1 and TRBJ1-1; D is unclear. With 4 bases removed from V and 7 bases from J, the gap between germline ends came to 9 bases. Germline loops: CDR1 KGHDR, CDR2 SFDVKD. CDR3 size: 12 residues. CDR3 bases: TGTGCCACCAGTGAATCCCGGGGTGAAGCTTTCTTT. Amino acid sequence: CATSESRGEAFF.

The V and J genes are TRBV5-1 and TRBJ1-2; no clear D. Germline lookup yields CDR1 SGHRS and CDR2 YFSETQ. V shed 1 base and J shed 8 bases, with 12 bases lying between them. The CDR3 loop spans 13 amino acids. Here the CDR3 DNA reads TGCGCCAGCAGCTTGACGGCCCAGACCGGCTACACCTTC. Its protein is CASSLTAQTGYTF.